This TCR beta chain is from a study of post-analysis software for immune sequencing data. Study in general: Relapsing-remitting, secondary progressive and progressive-relapsing courses of multiple sclerosis were included.

Study results and limitations: Among 4 or 5 TRBV segments more frequent in patients than controls were TRBV5-6, TRBV5-1 and TRBV20-1. Batch-mates among the samples co-clustered strongly by F measure.

TCR beta cDNA libraries had unique molecular identifiers. cDNA molecules numbering around 450,000 came from roughly 1.1 to 9.2 million T cells. TCRdb redid the calling of the PCR reads with MiXCR, one entry per CDR3 protein. Of about 770,000 distinct CDR3 sequences listed, about 45% are singletons. Germline V gene sequence: CDR1 SQVTM, CDR2 ANQGSEA. V gave up 2 bases and J gave up 5 bases, with 10 bases separating them. The CDR3 extends over 12 amino acids. This clonotype was counted a few times. What it binds is not known. The V call is TRBV29-1, the J call TRBJ2-7; unclear D gene. Material: blood. This sequence originates from a girl aged 5-17 years with multiple sclerosis. In nucleotides, the CDR3 is TGCAGCGTTGAATTGGGTGGCCACGAGCAGTACTTC. Translating gives CSVELGGHEQYF.